The 22 T cell receptor beta chains in this list originate from one sample, sequenced in a study of glioma-infiltrating T cells after dendritic cell vaccination. Some clones are missing from TCRdb's copy, which holds only in-frame ones; the method was immunoSEQ multiplex PCR. The data hold fewer than 35,000 clones, with roughly 90% observed a single time. Specimen: blood, collected before dendritic cell vaccination. Receptor source: a human donor with glioblastoma.

This clone has only one observation. The genes are TRBV5-1 and TRBJ1-2, with 7 nucleotides matching TRBD1. V trimming: 3 bases; J trimming: 6 bases; junction bases outside the gene matches: 8. CDR3 length: 14 residues. Germline CDR1 and CDR2: SGHRS and YFSETQ. CDR3 nucleotides: TGCGCCAGCAGCTACCCCACGGGGACAGATGGCTACACCTTC. It codes for CASSYPTGTDGYTF.

This clone has only one observation. V is TRBV5-6 and J is TRBJ1-5, with TRBD1 as a possible D gene (6 bases). Germline V CDR1 and CDR2: SGHDT, YYEEEE. Trimming took 1 base from V and 0 from J, leaving 11 bases between them. This CDR3 comprises 16 residues. CDR3 residues: CASSLLSGASNQPQHF. Written as DNA, the CDR3 is TGTGCCAGCAGCTTGCTGTCAGGGGCTAGCAATCAGCCCCAGCATTTT. Full variable domain (rest looked up from reference TRBV5-6 and TRBJ1-5): DAGVTQSPTHLIKTRGQQVTLRCSPKSGHDTVSWYQQALGQGPQFIFQYYEEEERQRGNFPDRFSGHQFPNYSSELNVNALLLGDSALYLCASSLLSGASNQPQHFGDGTRLSIL.

The chain has TRBV29-1 and TRBJ1-3; possibly TRBD1 for D (5 bases). The germline V gene has CDR1 SQVTM and CDR2 ANQGSEA. V was cut by 2 bases and J by 2 bases, with 13 bases left in between. The CDR3 has 15 amino acids. The CDR3, as DNA: TGCAGCGTTGAACTGTTGACAGCCACTGGAAACACCATATATTTT. Its translation: CSVELLTATGNTIYF.

The chain joins TRBV15 to TRBJ2-7, with a tentative D call TRBD1 (6 bases). Germline-derived CDR1 and CDR2 are LNHNV and YYDKDF (reference sequence). The V end was cut by 1 base, the J end by 6 bases, with 13 bases between. The CDR3 sequence is 14 residues long. CDR3 loop: CATSRVAGVAEQYF. As DNA, the CDR3 is TGTGCCACCAGCAGAGTGGCAGGGGTAGCCGAGCAGTACTTC.

CDR3 in DNA: TGTGCCAGCAGCCAACCCGCCGGCAGGGGCAATGAAAAACTGTTTTTT. Translation gives CASSQPAGRGNEKLFF. J is TRBJ1-4 and V is TRBV7-9, with a tentative D call TRBD1 (6 bases). V dropped 5 bases and J dropped 5 bases, with 18 bases sitting between them. Looked up from germline, CDR1 is SEHNR and CDR2 is FQNEAQ (reference sequence). The CDR3 loop spans 16 amino acids.

This chain connects TRBV4-2 to TRBJ1-1; TRBD1 might be the D (6 bases). V lost 4 bases and J 7 bases, leaving 16 bases between the germline ends. The CDR3 extends over 14 amino acids. The V gene's germline CDR1 is LGHNA and CDR2 YNFKEQ. The CDR3, as DNA: TGTGCCAGCAGCCTAGATAGGACAGTTCTTGAAGCTTTCTTT. Its protein product is CASSLDRTVLEAFF.

The chain links TRBV4-1 to TRBJ1-6; D perhaps matches TRBD1 (5 bases). Trimming left V 3 bases short and J 8 bases short, with 11 bases between. The CDR3 contains 14 residues. Germline values: CDR1 MGHRA, CDR2 YSYEKL. CDR3 DNA: TGCGCCAGCAGCCATAGACAGAGTGATTCACCCCTCCACTTT. Translated, it gives CASSHRQSDSPLHF.

This clone has only one observation. The rearrangement joins TRBV5-1 to TRBJ1-4; TRBD1 agrees at 9 bases. Germline CDR1 reads SGHRS; CDR2 reads YFSETQ. The CDR3 sequence is 15 residues long. V trimming: 4 bases; J trimming: 5 bases; junction bases outside the gene matches: 6. CDR3 nucleotide sequence: TGCGCCAGCAGCACTCAGGGACAGGGAAATGAAAAACTGTTTTTT. Encoded protein: CASSTQGQGNEKLFF.

The chain couples TRBV4-1 to TRBJ1-5; no definite D call. The CDR3 has 14 residues. The V gene lost 0 bases and the J gene lost 5 bases, with 8 bases spanning the gap. The germline V gene encodes CDR1 MGHRA and CDR2 YSYEKL. The CDR3 region is CASSQERSYQPQHF. CDR3 bases: TGCGCCAGCAGCCAAGAGAGATCTTATCAGCCCCAGCATTTT.

This rearrangement joins TRBV6-1 to TRBJ1-2; no clear D. V lost 7 bases and J 4 bases, leaving 7 bases between the germline ends. This CDR3 is 11 amino acids long. Germline V gives CDR1 MNHNS, CDR2 SASEGT. In nucleotides, the CDR3 is TGTGCCAGCACGGAGATCTATGGCTACACCTTC. Its translation is CASTEIYGYTF.

The chain links TRBV4-2 to TRBJ1-1, with D tentatively TRBD1 (5 bases). Germline CDR1 reads LGHNA; CDR2 reads YNFKEQ. The CDR3 covers 21 residues. V dropped 1 base and J dropped 1 base, with 28 bases sitting between them. The CDR3 is CASSQVSGNRRGEGRNTEAFF. The CDR3, as DNA: TGTGCCAGCAGCCAAGTTTCCGGTAATAGGCGGGGGGAGGGTAGGAACACTGAAGCTTTCTTT.

The gene calls are TRBV25-1 and TRBJ2-1, with 9 nucleotides matching TRBD1. V lost 3 bases and J lost 4; bases outside the gene matches: 4. In germline, CDR1 is MGHDK, CDR2 SYGVNS. The CDR3 has 15 amino acids. The CDR3 loop reads CASSDTGGGYNEQFF. The DNA of the CDR3 is TGTGCCAGCAGTGACACAGGGGGCGGATACAATGAGCAGTTCTTC.

The V gene is TRBV7-6, the J gene TRBJ1-2, with unresolved D. Trimming took off 5 bases at V and 2 bases at J, with 15 bases between the two ends. The CDR3 loop spans 15 amino acids. Germline V gene lookup returns CDR1 SGHVS and CDR2 FNYEAQ. This CDR3 is CASSPHLVTNYGYTF. The DNA for the CDR3 is TGTGCCAGCAGCCCCCACTTGGTAACGAACTATGGCTACACCTTC.

Remarks on this clone: The junction departs from the called germline gene at one end, perhaps through a read error. The J gene is TRBJ2-7, the V gene TRBV7-7; 9 positions match TRBD1. The CDR3 runs to 13 residues. Germline V CDR1 and CDR2: SSHAT, FNYEAQ (reference sequence). CDR3 amino acids: CASSSDRGGEQYF. CDR3 coding DNA: TGTGCTAGCAGCTCCGACAGGGGGGGCGAGCAGTACTTC.

This chain's CDR3 is CATSPRTSVPDTQYF. CDR3 nucleotides: TGCGCCACCTCCCCCCGGACTAGCGTCCCAGATACGCAGTATTTT. The chain joins TRBV10-1 to TRBJ2-3; TRBD2 matches 9 bases. This CDR3 region has 15 residues. V shed 10 bases and J 4 bases; nucleotides not matched to a gene: 12. The germline V gene has CDR1 WNHNN and CDR2 SYGVQD (reference sequence).

V usage is TRBV4-1 and J usage is TRBJ2-2, with D perhaps matching TRBD1 (5 bases). Germline V lookup: CDR1 MGHRA, CDR2 YSYEKL. The CDR3 consists of 14 residues. Trimming left V 4 bases short and J 5 bases short, with 11 bases between. CDR3 protein: CASSRDSGTGELFF. CDR3 DNA: TGCGCCAGCAGCCGCGACAGTGGGACCGGGGAGCTGTTTTTT.

This clone was counted only a few times. V usage is TRBV6-1 and J usage is TRBJ2-7; D not certain. V lost 6 bases, J lost 6 bases, and 12 bases lay in between. The CDR3 is 12 amino acids. Germline-derived CDR1 and CDR2 are MNHNS and SASEGT. This chain's CDR3 is CASRAAGTEQYF. The CDR3 nucleotides are TGTGCCAGCAGGGCGGCCGGTACCGAGCAGTACTTC.

The V call is TRBV7-9, the J call TRBJ1-5, with 7 bases that match TRBD1. Trimming at V came to 5 bases and at J to 0 bases, leaving 7 bases not matched to a gene. The CDR3 is 16 residues long. Germline V gene data show CDR1 as SEHNR and CDR2 as FQNEAQ (reference sequence). For the CDR3, the DNA is TGTGCCAGCAGCGCCGGAGGGACAGTTAGCAATCAGCCCCAGCATTTT. Translated: CASSAGGTVSNQPQHF.

The rearrangement joins TRBV19 to TRBJ1-2, with D perhaps TRBD1 (6 bases). The CDR3 is made up of 12 amino acids. The V gene's germline CDR1 is LNHDA and CDR2 SQIVND (reference sequence). V lost 7 bases, J lost 5 bases, and 11 bases lay in between. The CDR3 reads CASTEQGYGYTF. In DNA form, the CDR3 reads TGTGCCAGTACCGAACAGGGATATGGCTACACCTTC.

Regarding this clone: At one boundary the junction diverges from the germline segment, which might be a read error. The sample holds other DNA sequences that translate to the same CDR3. This rearrangement joins TRBV4-2 to TRBJ1-6; D gene uncertain. Germline lookup yields CDR1 LGHNA and CDR2 YNFKEQ. The CDR3 is 16 residues long. The CDR3: CASSQDLSRLNSPLHF. In DNA form, the CDR3 reads TGTGCCAGCAGCCAAGATCTCAGCAGACTTAATTCCCCCCTCCACTTT.

The chain links TRBV27 to TRBJ1-5; tentative D call: TRBD1 (6 bases). Per germline, CDR1 MNHEY and CDR2 SMNVEV (reference sequence). Trimming took 6 bases from V and 6 from J, leaving 12 bases between them. This CDR3 has 13 amino acids. As DNA, the CDR3 is TGTGCCAGCAGCCTACAGGGTCCTCAGCCCCAGCATTTT. Translated, it gives CASSLQGPQPQHF.

The J gene is TRBJ2-6, the V gene TRBV27; 7 nucleotides match TRBD1. This CDR3 contains 15 residues. Trimming took 5 bases from V and 6 from J; bases not matched to a gene: 7. Per germline, CDR1 MNHEY and CDR2 SMNVEV (reference sequence). CDR3 bases: TGTGCCAGCAGTGCGCACAGGGGAATGGCCAACGTCCTGACTTTC. Translation: CASSAHRGMANVLTF.